Sequencing of this TCR beta chain was carried out in a study of OX40 agonist ivuxolimab in advanced cancers. Note on this clone: This specimen includes other DNA sequences encoding the same CDR3.

The CDR3 runs 14 residues. Trimming took off 2 bases at V and 5 bases at J, with 12 bases between the two ends. Germline V gene data show CDR1 as PRHDT and CDR2 as FYEKMQ (reference sequence). The repertoire was sequenced with immunoSEQ multiplex PCR; TCRdb's copy has only in-frame clones and lacks some. The repertoire holds under 80,000 clones, with approximately 78% as singletons. The chain uses TRBV13 and TRBJ2-5; TRBD1 or TRBD2 may be the D gene (5 bases each). The source was CD4+ or CD8+ T cells sorted from blood, collected in a trial of the OX40 agonist ivuxolimab. The receptor was derived from an adult with an advanced solid tumor such as melanoma, head and neck, liver or kidney cancer. The CDR3 is CASSLQRGDETQYF. The CDR3 DNA reads as TGTGCCAGCAGCTTACAGCGAGGGGATGAGACCCAGTACTTC.